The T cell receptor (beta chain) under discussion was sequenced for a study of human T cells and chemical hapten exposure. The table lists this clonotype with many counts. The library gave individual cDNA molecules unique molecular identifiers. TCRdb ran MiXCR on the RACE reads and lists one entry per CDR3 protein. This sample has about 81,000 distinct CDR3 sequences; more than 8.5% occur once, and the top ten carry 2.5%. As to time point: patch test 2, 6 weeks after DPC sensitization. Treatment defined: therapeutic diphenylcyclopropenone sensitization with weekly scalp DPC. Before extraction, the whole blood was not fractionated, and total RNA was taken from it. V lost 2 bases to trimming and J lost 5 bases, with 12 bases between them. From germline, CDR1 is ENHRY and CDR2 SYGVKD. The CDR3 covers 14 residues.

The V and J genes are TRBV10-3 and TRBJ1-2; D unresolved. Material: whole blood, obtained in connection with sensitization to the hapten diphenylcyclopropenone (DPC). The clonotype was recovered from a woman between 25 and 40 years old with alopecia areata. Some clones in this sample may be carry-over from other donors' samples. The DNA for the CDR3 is TGTGCCATCAGTGAGGCGGATAGGTCGTATGGCTACACCTTC. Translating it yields CAISEADRSYGYTF.